This is a list of T cell receptor beta chains from one sample in a study of blood T cell repertoires in COVID-19. Assay used: immunoSEQ multiplex PCR; TCRdb lists only in-frame clones, some missing. The sample includes about 150,000 clones, around 85% of them seen just once. Source material: peripheral blood. Receptor source: a man aged 55 to 70 with COVID-19, enrolled during active disease. Both conserved end residues are part of each CDR3. A D gene is named only where the DNA matches it firmly. The size field is filled for only some rows; it gives once, few, many or a size class.

V	D	J	size	CDR3	DNA
TRBV7-2	NA	TRBJ1-2	NA	CASSPDFYGYTF	TGTGCCAGCAGCCCGGACTTCTATGGCTACACCTTC
TRBV5-6	TRBD1	TRBJ2-7	NA	CASSSRTGSSYEQYF	TGTGCCAGCAGCTCTCGGACAGGGAGCTCCTACGAGCAGTACTTC
TRBV7-9	TRBD1	TRBJ2-5	NA	CASSTYRGREETQYF	TGTGCCAGCAGCACGTACAGGGGGCGCGAAGAGACCCAGTACTTC
TRBV12-3/TRBV12-4	NA	TRBJ1-4	NA	CASSKTVDEKLFF	TGTGCCAGCAGTAAGACAGTCGATGAAAAACTGTTTTTT
TRBV19	NA	TRBJ1-5	NA	CASSIRHSERGQPQHF	TGTGCCAGTAGTATAAGGCACAGTGAAAGGGGTCAGCCCCAGCATTTT
TRBV6-5	TRBD2	TRBJ2-7	once	CAARGTTYEQYF	TGTGCGGCCCGAGGGACTACCTACGAGCAGTACTTC
TRBV27	NA	TRBJ1-4	NA	CASLRTARGNEKLFF	TGTGCCAGCCTCCGGACAGCGAGGGGCAATGAAAAACTGTTTTTT
TRBV14	NA	TRBJ2-5	NA	CASSQGQQGPETQYF	TGTGCCAGCAGCCAAGGGCAACAGGGTCCAGAGACCCAGTACTTC
TRBV7-2	TRBD1	TRBJ1-3	NA	CASSLAGQISGNTIYF	TGTGCCAGCAGCTTAGCGGGACAGATATCCGGAAACACCATATATTTT
TRBV12-3/TRBV12-4	TRBD1	TRBJ2-5	NA	CASRTTGRETQYF	TGTGCCAGCAGGACGACAGGGCGCGAGACCCAGTACTTC
TRBV28	TRBD1	TRBJ1-5	NA	CASKPSTGSKQPQHF	TGTGCCAGCAAACCCTCGACAGGGTCAAAGCAGCCCCAGCATTTT
TRBV13	NA	TRBJ1-6	few	CASQPSDSPGPRSPLHF	TGTGCCAGCCAACCTTCGGACAGCCCTGGACCGAGGTCACCCCTCCACTTT
TRBV27	NA	TRBJ1-2	NA	CASSLERPRSNYGYTF	TGTGCCAGCAGTTTAGAGAGGCCCAGATCTAACTATGGCTACACCTTC
TRBV7-9	NA	TRBJ1-5	NA	CASSPSGVGVNQPQHF	TGTGCCAGCAGCCCCTCAGGGGTTGGTGTCAATCAGCCCCAGCATTTT
TRBV4-3	TRBD1	TRBJ1-5	NA	CASSQDGQGNQPQHF	TGCGCCAGCAGCCAGGATGGACAGGGGAATCAGCCCCAGCATTTT
TRBV6-5	NA	TRBJ1-1	NA	CASRIDSANTEAFF	TGTGCCAGCAGAATCGACAGTGCTAACACTGAAGCTTTCTTT
TRBV5-1	NA	TRBJ2-7	NA	CASSLGQPPYEQYF	TGCGCCAGCAGCTTGGGACAGCCGCCCTACGAGCAGTACTTC
TRBV2	NA	TRBJ2-1	NA	CASSVGQLPFF	TGTGCCAGCAGTGTGGGGCAGTTACCGTTCTTC
TRBV6-1	TRBD1	TRBJ1-1	NA	CASSTRTGDHTEAFF	TGTGCCAGCAGTACCCGAACAGGGGACCACACTGAAGCTTTCTTT
TRBV25-1	NA	TRBJ2-1	NA	CASSAGEQFF	TGTGCCAGCAGTGCGGGGGAACAGTTCTTC
TRBV10-3	TRBD2	TRBJ2-7	NA	CAISPRLAGDEQYF	TGTGCCATCAGCCCGCGGCTAGCGGGTGATGAGCAGTACTTC
TRBV20-1	NA	TRBJ2-3	NA	CSASTGPSFTDTQYF	TGCAGTGCTAGTACAGGCCCTTCCTTCACAGATACGCAGTATTTT
TRBV7-6	TRBD2	TRBJ2-7	NA	CASSLQALGGYEQYF	TGTGCCAGCAGCTTACAAGCGCTGGGGGGGTACGAGCAGTACTTC
TRBV7-8	TRBD1	TRBJ1-2	NA	CASSLGRTGYGYTF	TGTGCCAGCAGCTTAGGACGGACAGGTTATGGCTACACCTTC
TRBV4-2	TRBD2	TRBJ2-1	NA	CASSQAGTSVLSSYNEQFF	TGTGCCAGCAGCCAAGCCGGGACTAGCGTTTTGAGCTCCTACAATGAGCAGTTCTTC
TRBV7-8	TRBD1	TRBJ1-5	NA	CASSLGQPSNQPQHF	TGTGCCAGCAGCTTGGGACAGCCCAGCAATCAGCCCCAGCATTTT
TRBV28	TRBD1	TRBJ1-6	NA	CASSPGTGPGTNSPLHF	TGTGCCAGCAGTCCCGGGACAGGCCCCGGGACTAATTCACCCCTCCACTTT
TRBV6-4	TRBD2	TRBJ2-2	NA	CASSLAGASNTGELFF	TGTGCCAGCAGTTTAGCGGGGGCGAGCAACACCGGGGAGCTGTTTTTT
TRBV7-9	NA	TRBJ2-1	NA	CASSFGTYNEQFF	TGTGCCAGCAGCTTCGGGACCTACAATGAGCAGTTCTTC
TRBV29-1	TRBD1	TRBJ1-2	NA	CSVEDRDANYGYTF	TGCAGCGTTGAGGACAGGGACGCTAACTATGGCTACACCTTC
TRBV18	TRBD1	TRBJ2-1	NA	CASSPTGRDEQFF	TGTGCCAGCTCACCGACAGGGCGCGATGAGCAGTTCTTC
TRBV6-5	NA	TRBJ1-2	NA	CASSYGNTRYGYTF	TGTGCCAGCAGTTACGGTAACACCCGCTATGGCTACACCTTC
TRBV27	TRBD1	TRBJ1-4	few	CASSPGQGIYEKLFF	TGTGCCAGCAGTCCGGGACAGGGGATTTATGAAAAACTGTTTTTT
TRBV4-3	NA	TRBJ1-4	NA	CASSQDLGRGITNEKLFF	TGCGCCAGCAGCCAAGATTTGGGCAGGGGAATAACTAATGAAAAACTGTTTTTT
TRBV25-1	NA	TRBJ2-2	few	CASSEYAGVDTGELFF	TGTGCCAGCAGTGAATATGCCGGGGTGGACACCGGGGAGCTGTTTTTT
TRBV27	TRBD2	TRBJ2-7	once	CASSSAGGTREQYF	TGTGCCAGCAGTTCTGCGGGGGGAACGCGCGAGCAGTACTTC
TRBV10-1	NA	TRBJ1-4	few	CASTQRQINEKLFF	TGCGCCAGCACCCAAAGACAGATTAATGAAAAACTGTTTTTT
TRBV19	TRBD1	TRBJ2-6	NA	CASSPGQVVRSSGANVLTF	TGTGCCAGTAGTCCCGGACAGGTTGTACGGAGCTCTGGGGCCAACGTCCTGACTTTC
TRBV19	TRBD1	TRBJ1-4	once	CASTLTGVSEKLFF	TGTGCCAGTACCCTGACAGGGGTGTCCGAAAAACTGTTTTTT
TRBV12-3/TRBV12-4	NA	TRBJ1-2	NA	CASSYTGLGYTF	TGTGCCAGCAGTTATACAGGGTTAGGCTACACCTTC
TRBV9	NA	TRBJ2-7	few	CASSVSGTTNYEQYF	TGTGCCAGCAGCGTATCCGGGACAACGAACTACGAGCAGTACTTC
TRBV19	NA	TRBJ1-2	few	CASSNFLTGGYGYTF	TGTGCCAGTAGCAACTTCCTGACGGGGGGCTATGGCTACACCTTC
TRBV18	NA	TRBJ1-2	NA	CASSPLREVDYGYTF	TGTGCCAGCTCACCACTGAGGGAAGTCGACTATGGCTACACCTTC
TRBV7-3	TRBD1	TRBJ1-2	NA	CASSSGGSSYGYTF	TGTGCCAGCAGCTCAGGGGGTTCGTCCTATGGCTACACCTTC
TRBV30	TRBD2	TRBJ2-3	NA	CAWGTSVSTDTQYF	TGTGCCTGGGGGACTAGCGTCAGCACAGATACGCAGTATTTT
TRBV28	TRBD1	TRBJ1-2	once	CASFAGDRGGYTF	TGTGCCAGCTTTGCGGGGGACAGGGGTGGCTACACCTTC
TRBV5-4	NA	TRBJ2-1	NA	CASSLGANNEQFF	TGTGCCAGCAGCTTGGGGGCAAACAATGAGCAGTTCTTC